A single sample gave rise to the 24 T cell receptor beta chains below, sequenced in a study of T cells expressing NK-cell markers. No DNA is given; TCRdb re-called the 5' RACE reads and lists each CDR3 protein once. The sample includes fewer than 300,000 distinct CDR3 sequences. The sample comprised blood T cells: a sorted CD56 or NKG2C T cell subset, CD4+ or CD8+ T cells, or bulk PBMC T cells (not recorded which). The receptors shown here come from a woman aged 18 to 75 in good health.

The chain recombines TRBV14 with TRBJ1-2. Germline lookup yields CDR1 SGHDN and CDR2 FVKESK. The CDR3 is made up of 13 amino acids. CDR3 residues: CASSQSMLGGYTF.

The rearrangement links TRBV7-8 to TRBJ2-3; the TCRdb call, TRBD2, lacks DNA for checking. Germline V gives CDR1 SGHVS, CDR2 FQNEAQ. CDR3 size: 15 residues. The CDR3 sequence is CASSSPSGTTDTQYF.

The chain carries TRBV7-7 and TRBJ2-1. The CDR3 runs 15 residues. Germline V gene sequence: CDR1 SSHAT, CDR2 FNYEAQ (reference sequence). The CDR3 sequence is CASSVDSQAYNEQFF.

The chain's CDR3 is CASSDGQVYTDTQYF. The rearrangement links TRBV7-9 to TRBJ2-3; TCRdb's D gene call, TRBD1, goes unchecked for lack of DNA. This CDR3 contains 15 residues. The germline V gene encodes CDR1 SEHNR and CDR2 FQNEAQ (reference sequence).

V and J are TRBV10-3 and TRBJ2-7; no DNA is available, so the TRBD1 call from TCRdb remains unchecked. Germline CDR1 and CDR2: ENHRY and SYGVKD. The CDR3 has 14 amino acids. The CDR3 loop reads CAISGYTGVYEQYF.

The chain has TRBV10-3 and TRBJ2-5; TCRdb names TRBD1, which stays unverified in the absence of DNA. CDR1 and CDR2 from the germline V gene are ENHRY and SYGVKD. CDR3 length: 14 residues. The CDR3 loop reads CAIGQGPRVETQYF.

The V call is TRBV20-1, the J call TRBJ1-1; absent DNA, TCRdb's TRBD1 call cannot be checked. Germline assignment: CDR1 DFQATT and CDR2 SNEGSKA (reference sequence). CDR3 size: 14 residues. This chain's CDR3 is CSAPMAAGASEAFF.

The gene calls are TRBV12-3 or TRBV12-4 and TRBJ2-5; the TCRdb D gene call, TRBD2, has no DNA to confirm it. This CDR3 has 18 amino acids. CDR3 sequence: CASSLAGLAGARQETQYF.

The chain links TRBV12-3 or TRBV12-4 to TRBJ1-1; TCRdb's D gene call, TRBD1, goes unchecked for lack of DNA. The CDR3 has 16 amino acids. The chain's CDR3 is CASPLPRWTANTEAFF.

This chain joins TRBV6-2 or TRBV6-3 and TRBJ2-1; lacking DNA, the TRBD1 call made by TCRdb goes unchecked. The CDR3 is 17 amino acids. Germline loops: CDR1 MNHEY, CDR2 SVGEGT. The CDR3 protein is CASSYPIGQAAYNEQFF.

The genes are TRBV6-1 and TRBJ2-7; TCRdb's D gene call, TRBD2, goes unchecked for lack of DNA. The CDR3 has 15 residues. Germline lookup yields CDR1 MNHNS and CDR2 SASEGT. This CDR3 reads CASSSAPRYSYEQYF.

V and J are TRBV9 and TRBJ1-6. This CDR3 comprises 12 residues. CDR1 and CDR2 (germline): SGDLS, YYNGEE. CDR3 residues: CASSVVNSPLHF. The full variable domain, in which reference TRBV9 and TRBJ1-6 provide the parts outside the CDR3, is DSGVTQTPKHLITATGQRVTLRCSPRSGDLSVYWYQQSLDQGLQFLIQYYNGEERAKGNILERFSAQQFPDLHSELNLSSLELGDSALYFCASSVVNSPLHFGNGTRLTVT.

The V and J genes are TRBV12-3 or TRBV12-4 and TRBJ1-5; TCRdb picks TRBD1, but there is no DNA to check that call. The CDR3 runs to 14 residues. The CDR3 reads CASSFGTFNQPQHF.

The rearrangement links TRBV29-1 to TRBJ2-1; the TCRdb call, TRBD1, lacks DNA for checking. The CDR3 length is 14 residues. Germline V lookup: CDR1 SQVTM, CDR2 ANQGSEA. The CDR3: CSGGVGSSYNEQFF.

This sequence joins TRBV15 and TRBJ2-2; the D gene TCRdb calls, TRBD1, cannot be checked with no DNA. CDR3 length: 15 residues. The V gene's germline CDR1 is LNHNV and CDR2 YYDKDF (reference sequence). This chain's CDR3 is CATSRGGGPAGELFF.

This chain links TRBV5-1 with TRBJ2-5; TCRdb proposes TRBD1, but this gene call is untestable without DNA. This CDR3 region has 14 residues. Germline CDR1 SGHRS, CDR2 YFSETQ. The CDR3 sequence: CASSLRQGAETQYF.

The V gene is TRBV6-1, the J gene TRBJ2-7; TCRdb returns TRBD2, unconfirmable since there is no DNA. This CDR3 is built from 15 residues. Germline assignment: CDR1 MNHNS and CDR2 SASEGT. CDR3 loop: CASRPFSGISYEQYF.

The chain has TRBV4-1 and TRBJ2-1; as DNA is missing, the TRBD2 call by TCRdb cannot be tested. Per germline, CDR1 MGHRA and CDR2 YSYEKL. The CDR3 is made up of 18 amino acids. CDR3 sequence reads: CASSLDSHLAGVNNEQFF.

The chain couples TRBV28 to TRBJ2-2; no DNA is available, so the TRBD2 call from TCRdb remains unchecked. Germline V gene sequence: CDR1 MDHEN, CDR2 SYDVKM. The CDR3 covers 15 residues. The CDR3 loop reads CASSPAGANTGELFF. The complete variable domain, with remaining parts taken from reference TRBV28 and TRBJ2-2, reads DVKVTQSSRYLVKRTGEKVFLECVQDMDHENMFWYRQDPGLGLRLIYFSYDVKMKEKGDIPEGYSVSREKKERFSLILESASTNQTSMYLCASSPAGANTGELFFGEGSRLTVL.

This chain joins TRBV27 and TRBJ1-6. Germline CDR1 reads MNHEY; CDR2 reads SMNVEV (reference sequence). The CDR3 is made up of 13 amino acids. This chain's CDR3 is CASKSAYNSPLHF.

This sequence joins TRBV12-3 or TRBV12-4 and TRBJ1-1; TCRdb selects TRBD1, and the lack of DNA leaves this call unchecked. The CDR3 has 15 residues. CDR3 loop: CASSPPRAVNTEAFF.

The chain is built from TRBV12-3 or TRBV12-4 and TRBJ2-5. The CDR3 covers 13 residues. The CDR3 sequence is CASAWTTQETQYF.

This rearrangement joins TRBV4-1 to TRBJ1-2. CDR3 size: 13 residues. The germline gives CDR1 MGHRA, CDR2 YSYEKL. This CDR3 is CASSPSVGYGYTF.

The chain links TRBV6-5 to TRBJ2-5. CDR1 MNHEY and CDR2 SVGAGI come from the germline V gene. There are 14 residues in the CDR3. CDR3 sequence: CASSYSHGQETQYF.